Listed below are T cell receptor beta chains from one sample, sequenced in a study of T cells in Graves' hyperthyroidism and ophthalmopathy. TCRdb ran MiXCR on the multiplex PCR reads and lists one entry per CDR3 protein. The sample consists of a few hundred thousand distinct CDR3 sequences, roughly 13% of them appearing once. Sequenced material: blood. Receptors originate from a woman aged 40 to 50 with Graves' ophthalmopathy. The CDR3 runs from the conserved cysteine through the conserved F or W. A D gene is named only where the DNA matches it firmly.

v_call d_call cdr3_aa
TRBV12-3/TRBV12-4 TRBD1 CASSSFGTGNTEAFF
TRBV6-1 NA CASSERTASLYGYTF
TRBV7-9 NA CASSFGGYYGYTF
TRBV11-2 NA CASSWSSSYEQYF
TRBV7-2 NA CASSLSVGSSYNEQFF
TRBV6-1 TRBD2 CASSYWTGGVNNEQFF
TRBV9 TRBD2 CASSATGTSGREGQETQYF
TRBV5-1 TRBD1 CASSLQGRQNYGYTF
TRBV5-1 TRBD2 CASSLASGGIITDTQYF
TRBV9 TRBD1 CASSVNRGLTEAFF
TRBV20-1 NA CSARGVGRDTEAFF
TRBV15 TRBD1 CATSREQGSNQPQHF
TRBV7-8 NA CASSLEGFVGAFF
TRBV29-1 TRBD2 CSVETPGGGDTQYF
TRBV18 TRBD1 CASSPRGQVRGQYF
TRBV28 NA CASSFSQGNIQYF
TRBV3-1 NA CASSQVSTGDTEAFF
TRBV19 TRBD1 CAFRDRSNQPQHF
TRBV27 NA CASSSQSLGRGETQYF
TRBV4-1 NA CASSQVTANEKLFF
TRBV15 NA CATSRFGEARNTEAFF
TRBV19 TRBD1 CASSLGTGSSYEQYF